This T cell receptor beta chain was recovered during a study of T cell responses to AZD1222 COVID-19 vaccine. Study results and caveats: Nearly half of spike-specific TCRs reportedly target variant regions that are unmutated in the B.1.351 and B.1.1.7 variants. Donors were largely white British and mainly female; clonal diversity was possibly underestimated. Distributed over spike, vaccine-associated CD4 TCRs predominated at 160-218 and 743-854.

Trimming cost V 3 bases and J 10 bases, with 9 bases left between them. The CDR3 is 11 amino acids. CDR1 MNHNS and CDR2 SASEGT come from the germline V gene. Many counts were recorded for this clone. What it recognizes is unknown. The assay was immunoSEQ multiplex PCR, and TCRdb's table has in-frame clones only and misses some. The table shows roughly 120,000 clones, with roughly 88% occurring only once. The chain carries TRBV6-1 and TRBJ2-5; possible D gene TRBD1, 6 bases. The clonotype comes from an adult in good health. The sample was peripheral blood, taken on day 0 of MenACWY control vaccination. Written as DNA, the CDR3 is TGTGCCAGCAGTGAGCAGGGGAGCCAGTACTTC. Encoded protein: CASSEQGSQYF.